The source of this T cell receptor (beta chain) is a study of control samples from healthy donors and cancer patients. Some clones are missing from TCRdb's copy, which holds only in-frame ones; the method was immunoSEQ multiplex PCR. The table records more than 150,000 clones, 90% to 95% of them present only once. Germline V gene sequence: CDR1 SGHRS, CDR2 YFSETQ. The CDR3 runs to 18 residues. The V and J ends lost 1 base and 4 bases, in that order; junction bases with no gene match: 13. The sequence came from a man aged 18 to 29 in good health. Source material: blood. V and J are TRBV5-1 and TRBJ2-3; 9 bases fit TRBD2. The DNA of the CDR3 is TGCGCCAGCAGCTTGCTAATAGCGGGGGCCGCGGGGGCAGATACGCAGTATTTT. It encodes CASSLLIAGAAGADTQYF.